This paragraph reports one TCR beta chain. Its antigen is still unknown. Base qualities are not at hand, and no much larger clone is one base apart. This record comes from a study of blood T cell repertoires in COVID-19 (dated by TCRdb to the early 2020s). Background for the entire study: Collaborator samples came from the United States, Italy and Spain and covered acute and convalescent phases of COVID-19. The samples were drawn from the first 160 participants of the ongoing ImmuneRACE study and from over a thousand subjects provided by 6 global collaborators. The prospective study material was composed of cDNA or gDNA derived from T cells, B-cell-depleted T cells, or PBMCs. The sample metadata nearly always contained a de-identified subject ID, COVID-19 status, age in years and sex. The repertoires were released in a freely available public database intended as a resource for research on the immune response to SARS-CoV-2. HLA class I and class II types, where available, came from metadata supplied by the sample provider rather than from assay-based typing. The dataset comprised deeply sampled blood TCRbeta repertoires from subjects exposed to, actively infected with, or recovered from COVID-19.

TCRbeta CDR3 regions were amplified from genomic DNA by means of the immunoSEQ Assay, a bias-controlled multiplex PCR. The paper's data handling went like this. The number of nucleated cells in each sample was estimated by amplification of reference gene primers within the assay. To quantify the absolute abundance of each unique TCRbeta CDR3 rearrangement, sequence reads were collapsed and filtered. For each sample, productive Simpson clonality was calculated as the square root of Simpson's diversity index over productive rearrangements. Not all clones reach the TCRdb copy of this immuneACCESS table, which keeps in-frame sequences only. Checked studies attribute under half of the gap to unresolved V genes and leave the rest unexplained. The DNA gave D and trimming, while V, J and clone size come from that table. Here the sample has approximately 46,000 clones; about four fifths occur a single time. Around 22% of the sample goes to the ten largest clones.

The junction shows trimming of 4 bases on V and 5 bases on J, and the gene matches do not reach 4 bases of it. The germline V gene encodes CDR1 GTSNPN and CDR2 SVGIG (reference sequence). The CDR3 holds 14 amino acids from the cysteine to the phenylalanine. Only the CDR3 portion is preserved as DNA: 42 bases, with reading frame beginning at the first base. At one collaborating source in Seattle, patients were enrolled during active infection and were followed longitudinally through the course of disease. Collaborating institutions collected whole blood in K2EDTA tubes following their own protocols. For TCRbeta analysis, collaborators shipped samples in one of three forms: frozen whole blood, isolated PBMCs, or DNA extracted from either of those sample types. The study at large found these results: The quantity of clinical and demographic metadata differed by source and by participant and was supplied without curation.

This receptor chain uses TRBV30 and TRBJ2-2, with 10 junctional bases fitting TRBD2. This clonotype originated in a woman aged 80 or over with COVID-19, enrolled during active disease. Sequenced sample: peripheral blood. The CDR3: CAWKTSGLTGELFF. The nucleotides are TGTGCCTGGAAGACTAGCGGGTTAACCGGGGAGCTGTTTTTT.